Shown below are 23 T cell receptor beta chains from a single sample sequenced in a study of brain T cells in children with intractable seizures. This sample's time point: blood from clinic visit 5 months post-surgery; TSC patient then seizure free. Method: immunoSEQ multiplex PCR; TCRdb's copy keeps in-frame clones and lacks some. The data contain 340,000 or so clones, about 93% of them singletons. The sequencing used peripheral blood, collected roughly 5 months after surgery. These receptors all come from a boy younger than two with tuberous sclerosis and intractable seizures.

This chain connects TRBV18 to TRBJ1-5; 8 bases agree with TRBD1. The CDR3 extends over 15 amino acids. With 3 bases clipped from V and 5 bases from J, the junction kept 6 bases outside the gene matches. Germline-derived CDR1 and CDR2 are KGHSH and LQKENI. The CDR3 is CASSPRPDRDQPQHF. CDR3 bases: TGTGCCAGCTCACCCCGCCCGGACAGGGATCAGCCCCAGCATTTT.

The chain recombines TRBV24-1 with TRBJ1-2; no clear D. The V end lost 5 bases, the J end lost 0 bases, and 9 bases lay between the germline ends. CDR1 and CDR2 (germline): KGHDR, SFDVKD. This CDR3 comprises 14 residues. CDR3 loop: CATSGAATNYGYTF. Written as DNA, the CDR3 is TGTGCCACCAGTGGGGCAGCTACTAACTATGGCTACACCTTC.

The gene calls are TRBV29-1 and TRBJ1-1; D might be TRBD1 (5 bases). Germline CDR1 SQVTM, CDR2 ANQGSEA. V lost 6 bases and J 3 bases, leaving 20 bases between the germline ends. This CDR3 is 15 amino acids long. In nucleotides, the CDR3 is TGCAGCGTCTCGGCATGGGGGTCGGTGGACACTGAAGCTTTCTTT. Translating it yields CSVSAWGSVDTEAFF.

V usage is TRBV5-4 and J usage is TRBJ2-2; D perhaps matches TRBD1 (6 bases). The V end was cut by 4 bases, the J end by 0 bases, with 10 bases between. Germline loops: CDR1 SGHNT, CDR2 YYREEE (reference sequence). This CDR3 contains 15 residues. CDR3 loop: CASSRTGSNTGELFF. Written as DNA, the CDR3 is TGTGCCAGCAGCCGAACAGGGTCGAACACCGGGGAGCTGTTTTTT. Filled out from reference TRBV5-4 and TRBJ2-2, the complete variable domain reads ETGVTQSPTHLIKTRGQQVTLRCSSQSGHNTVSWYQQALGQGPQFIFQYYREEENGRGNFPPRFSGLQFPNYSSELNVNALELDDSALYLCASSRTGSNTGELFFGEGSRLTVL.

The chain combines TRBV24-1 with TRBJ2-3, with a weak D call TRBD2 (6 bases). CDR3 length equals 16 residues. The germline V and J ends were trimmed by 4 bases and 3 bases, with 16 bases remaining between them. Per the germline V gene, CDR1 is KGHDR and CDR2 is SFDVKD. DNA of the CDR3: TGTGCCACCAGTGACCCTGACCGGGACTTGACAGATACGCAGTATTTT. It is translated as CATSDPDRDLTDTQYF.

The chain employs TRBV6-1 and TRBJ1-5; D is undetermined. The V and J ends lost 2 bases and 7 bases respectively, with 9 bases between them. This CDR3 has 13 residues. CDR1 and CDR2 from the germline V gene are MNHNS and SASEGT. The CDR3: CASSEIFGQPQHF. The CDR3 DNA reads TGTGCCAGCAGTGAAATTTTCGGGCAGCCCCAGCATTTT.

CDR3 DNA sequence: TGTGCCATCCGTGGACTAGCGGGAGGCCAGGGGTACAATGAGCAGTTCTTC. It translates to CAIRGLAGGQGYNEQFF. The V gene is TRBV10-3, the J gene TRBJ2-1; TRBD2 aligns across 14 bases. With 8 bases clipped from V and 4 bases from J, the junction kept 10 bases outside the gene matches. The germline gives CDR1 ENHRY, CDR2 SYGVKD. The CDR3 runs 17 residues.

This clone has a count of ten or more. V and J are TRBV29-1 and TRBJ2-1; a weak D match, TRBD1 (5 bases). Germline V CDR1 and CDR2: SQVTM, ANQGSEA. The CDR3 runs to 15 residues. With 5 bases removed from V and 8 bases from J, the gap between germline ends came to 22 bases. The CDR3 region has the DNA TGCAGCGTTCACCGAAGCGCAGGGTTAAGCGATGAGCAGTTCTTC. As protein: CSVHRSAGLSDEQFF.

The chain carries TRBV27 and TRBJ1-6; D is uncertain. There are 16 residues in the CDR3. Germline V gene lookup returns CDR1 MNHEY and CDR2 SMNVEV (reference sequence). Trimming cost V 6 bases and J 4 bases, with 16 bases left between them. CDR3 amino acids: CASSLSSNLYNSPLHF. The CDR3 DNA reads as TGTGCCAGCAGCCTCTCCTCTAACTTGTATAATTCACCCCTCCACTTT.

Only one count was recorded for this clone. J is TRBJ1-1 and V is TRBV7-9, with 10 positions matching TRBD1. The CDR3 spans 16 residues. The V gene end was trimmed by 3 bases and the J gene end by 3 bases; junction bases not matched to a gene: 7. The germline gives CDR1 SEHNR, CDR2 FQNEAQ (reference sequence). CDR3 nucleotides: TGTGCCAGCAGCTTCCTGACAGGGGGCTTCGACACTGAAGCTTTCTTT. It translates to CASSFLTGGFDTEAFF. Variable domain in full (rest from reference TRBV7-9 and TRBJ1-1): DTGVSQNPRHKITKRGQNVTFRCDPISEHNRLYWYRQTLGQGPEFLTYFQNEAQLEKSRLLSDRFSAERPKGSFSTLEIQRTEQGDSAMYLCASSFLTGGFDTEAFFGQGTRLTVV.

This clone was seen only once. V usage is TRBV11-2 and J usage is TRBJ1-5, with a possible D match to TRBD1 (6 bases). V was trimmed by 5 bases and J by 4 bases, leaving 12 bases between them. CDR1 is SGHAT, CDR2 FQNNGV, per germline. The CDR3 loop spans 14 amino acids. The CDR3 DNA sequence: TGTGCCAGCAGCCGCACAGGGCCAAATCAGCCCCAGCATTTT. Protein product: CASSRTGPNQPQHF.

The chain has TRBV19 and TRBJ1-2; possibly TRBD1 for D (5 bases). CDR1 is LNHDA and CDR2 is SQIVND in the germline V gene (reference sequence). Trimming took 2 bases from V and 8 from J, leaving 12 bases between them. The CDR3 is made up of 13 amino acids. CDR3 loop: CASSIIRGEGYTF. For the CDR3, the DNA is TGTGCCAGTAGTATAATCCGAGGGGAGGGCTACACCTTC.

The gene calls are TRBV29-1 and TRBJ2-5; the D gene is possibly TRBD2 (6 bases). Germline V lookup: CDR1 SQVTM, CDR2 ANQGSEA. Trimming left V 6 bases short and J 1 base short, with 15 bases between. This CDR3 is 14 amino acids long. CDR3 nucleotide sequence: TGCAGCGTCGGAGGGCGACAGCCCCAAGAGACCCAGTACTTC. Its translation: CSVGGRQPQETQYF.

J is TRBJ1-3 and V is TRBV28, with unresolved D. The CDR3 runs to 17 residues. Germline values: CDR1 MDHEN, CDR2 SYDVKM. V shed 3 bases and J shed 0 bases, with 15 bases lying between them. The CDR3: CASSFRSLLSSGNTIYF. The CDR3, as DNA: TGTGCCAGCAGTTTTAGGAGCCTCCTGAGCTCTGGAAACACCATATATTTT.

The rearrangement uses TRBV28 and TRBJ1-5, with 11 bases lining up with TRBD1. Germline CDR1 is MDHEN and CDR2 is SYDVKM. V lost 4 bases to trimming and J lost 4 bases; unmatched junction nucleotides: 6. The CDR3 spans 16 residues. The CDR3 reads CASSSGTGGGNQPQHF. DNA for the CDR3: TGTGCCAGCAGTTCCGGGACAGGGGGTGGTAATCAGCCCCAGCATTTT.

The chain employs TRBV19 and TRBJ2-7; D is possibly TRBD1 (5 bases). V was clipped by 5 bases and J by 2 bases, with 10 bases between them. CDR3 length: 13 residues. The germline V gene encodes CDR1 LNHDA and CDR2 SQIVND (reference sequence). The CDR3 loop reads CASSVTGTYEQYF. CDR3 sequence (DNA): TGTGCCAGTAGTGTTACAGGAACCTACGAGCAGTACTTC.

CDR3 in amino acids: CASSQGQTYSGNTIYF. The CDR3 bases are TGTGCCAGCAGCCAAGGACAGACCTACTCTGGAAACACCATATATTTT. V and J are TRBV3-1 (or the pseudogene TRBV3-2) and TRBJ1-3; D perhaps matches TRBD1 (5 bases). The germline V gene has CDR1 LGHDT and CDR2 YNNKEL (reference sequence). Trimming took off 1 base at V and 0 bases at J, with 10 bases between the two ends. This CDR3 region has 16 residues.

V usage is TRBV7-2 and J usage is TRBJ1-2; weak D call: TRBD1 (6 bases). CDR1 and CDR2 from the germline V gene are SGHTA and FQGNSA. The CDR3 is made up of 16 amino acids. Trimming took 1 base from V and 3 from J, leaving 15 bases between them. CDR3 sequence: CASSLVSGGADYGYTF. The CDR3 nucleotides read TGTGCCAGCAGCTTAGTATCTGGGGGCGCGGACTATGGCTACACCTTC.

This chain connects TRBV5-6 to TRBJ2-7; the D gene is possibly TRBD2 (6 bases). Germline V CDR1 and CDR2: SGHDT, YYEEEE. The V end was cut by 4 bases, the J end by 1 base, with 9 bases between. This CDR3 region has 13 residues. This chain's CDR3 is CASSRDFSYEQYF. DNA of the CDR3: TGTGCCAGCAGCCGGGACTTTTCCTACGAGCAGTACTTC.

As for this clone: Other DNA variants within this sample encode the same CDR3. The chain's CDR3 is CASSQGTGLNSPLHF. CDR3 coding DNA: TGTGCCAGCAGCCAAGGGACAGGGCTGAATTCACCCCTCCACTTT. V usage is TRBV5-4 and J usage is TRBJ1-6, with 9 nucleotides matching TRBD1. Trimming at V came to 4 bases and at J to 7 bases, leaving 6 bases not matched to a gene. The length of the CDR3 is 15 residues. Germline V gene lookup returns CDR1 SGHNT and CDR2 YYREEE (reference sequence).

The rearrangement links TRBV4-1 to TRBJ2-1, with TRBD2 identical over 14 bases. The germline V gene encodes CDR1 MGHRA and CDR2 YSYEKL. This CDR3 has 15 amino acids. V lost 3 bases and J lost 6; bases outside the gene matches: 1. The CDR3 region is CASSHGLAGGNEQFF. DNA for the CDR3: TGCGCCAGCAGCCATGGACTAGCGGGGGGCAATGAGCAGTTCTTC.

The chain links TRBV7-9 to TRBJ2-7; tentative D call: TRBD2 (5 bases). V dropped 1 base and J dropped 3 bases, with 7 bases sitting between them. Germline-derived CDR1 and CDR2 are SEHNR and FQNEAQ (reference sequence). The CDR3 loop spans 13 amino acids. The CDR3 coding sequence is TGTGCCAGCAGCTTAGACGGGGTCTACGAGCAGTACTTC. Its translation is CASSLDGVYEQYF.

This sequence joins TRBV6-1 and TRBJ1-2; D unresolved. Trimming left V 3 bases short and J 7 bases short, with 15 bases between. Germline assignment: CDR1 MNHNS and CDR2 SASEGT. The CDR3 extends over 14 amino acids. The CDR3 DNA sequence: TGTGCCAGCAGTGACGTCGACGGGGTTGGTGGCTACACCTTC. Translated: CASSDVDGVGGYTF.